Sequencing of this T cell receptor (beta chain) was carried out in a study of blood T cell repertoires in COVID-19 (dated by TCRdb to 2018 to 2020). About the full investigation: The collaborator samples originated in the United States, Italy and Spain and spanned the acute and convalescent phases of COVID-19. Where HLA class I and class II types were available, the types were taken from metadata supplied by the sample provider, not from assay-based typing. A freely available public database, intended as a resource for researchers studying the immune response to SARS-CoV-2, is where the repertoires were released. The sample metadata nearly always contained a de-identified subject ID, COVID-19 status, age in years and sex. The dataset comprised deeply sampled blood TCRbeta repertoires from subjects exposed to, actively infected with, or recovered from COVID-19. The samples were drawn from two sources: the first 160 participants of the ongoing ImmuneRACE study, and 1,254 subjects contributed by 6 global collaborators. The prospective study material was composed of cDNA or gDNA derived from T cells, B-cell-depleted T cells, or PBMCs.

Enrolling through a virtual design, the prospective study's participants ranged in age from about 18 to 89 years and lived across some 23 United States geographic areas. In the prospective study, participants were assigned to cohorts based on the clinical history participants reported in a screening survey and a study questionnaire. Recovered participants in ImmuneRACE Cohort 3 were defined by two consecutive negative NP/OP PCR tests, clearance by a healthcare professional, or resolution of symptoms. In the prospective study, mobile phlebotomists collected whole blood, serum and a nasopharyngeal or oropharyngeal swab from each participant. Over a roughly 2-month period, participants in the prospective study had the option of providing additional blood draws and questionnaires. Before DNA extraction, prospective study blood samples were shipped either frozen or at room temperature. With regard to this clone: What this receptor recognizes is not known. Within one base of it there is no much larger clone, and no base qualities were kept.

Per the germline V gene, KGHSH is the CDR1 and LQKENI is the CDR2. There are 14 amino acids in the CDR3, from cysteine to phenylalanine inclusive. This entry keeps only the CDR3 DNA: 42 bases, framed from base 1. V is trimmed back by 8 bases and J by 1 base, and the junction contains 7 bases that no gene match accounts for. The immunoSEQ Assay, a bias-controlled multiplex PCR, was used to amplify TCRbeta CDR3 regions from genomic DNA. In the paper's pipeline: The number of nucleated cells in each sample was estimated by amplification of reference gene primers within the assay. Sequence reads were collapsed and filtered to measure the absolute abundance of every unique TCRbeta CDR3 rearrangement. For each sample, productive Simpson clonality was calculated as the square root of Simpson's diversity index over productive rearrangements. TCRdb limited this immuneACCESS table to in-frame rearrangements with V and J called. A share of clones is missing; checked studies link under half to unresolved V genes, and the rest is unexplained. That table furnishes V, J and clone size, whereas the DNA furnished D and trimming. In this sample the table shows fewer than 250,000 clones, approximately 88% of which occur a single time. The ten largest clones capture 6.5% to 9% of the sample.

Broad study findings and their caveats: Clinical and demographic metadata were provided uncurated, with the amount varying by source and participant.

This receptor was obtained from a young woman who had recovered from COVID-19. The V gene is TRBV18 and the J gene is TRBJ1-1; 7 of the junction bases match TRBD1. Sequencing was performed on PBMCs or T cells enriched from blood (not recorded which). The nucleotide sequence reads as follows: TGTGCCAGCGATACGACAGGGCAGAACACTGAAGCTTTCTTT. It specifies CASDTTGQNTEAFF.